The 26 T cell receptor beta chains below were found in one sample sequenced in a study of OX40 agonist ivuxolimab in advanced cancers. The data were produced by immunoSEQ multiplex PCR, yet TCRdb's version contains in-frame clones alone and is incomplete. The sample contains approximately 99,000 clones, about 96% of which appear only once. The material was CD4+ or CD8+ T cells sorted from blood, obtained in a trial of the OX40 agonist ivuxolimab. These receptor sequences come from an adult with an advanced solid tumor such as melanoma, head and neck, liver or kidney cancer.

CDR3 nucleotide sequence: TGTGCCAGCAGCTTGTTCCAGGGAGTGGATGGCTACACCTTC. Its protein is CASSLFQGVDGYTF. V and J are TRBV5-4 and TRBJ1-2; D perhaps matches TRBD1 (5 bases). V lost 1 base to trimming and J lost 6 bases, with 13 bases between them. In germline, CDR1 is SGHNT, CDR2 YYREEE (reference sequence). The CDR3 extends over 14 amino acids.

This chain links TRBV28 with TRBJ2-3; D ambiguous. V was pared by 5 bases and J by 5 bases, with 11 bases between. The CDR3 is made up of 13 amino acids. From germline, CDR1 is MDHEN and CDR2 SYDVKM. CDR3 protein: CASSNPPGDTQYF. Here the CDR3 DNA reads TGTGCCAGCAGTAACCCCCCTGGAGATACGCAGTATTTT.

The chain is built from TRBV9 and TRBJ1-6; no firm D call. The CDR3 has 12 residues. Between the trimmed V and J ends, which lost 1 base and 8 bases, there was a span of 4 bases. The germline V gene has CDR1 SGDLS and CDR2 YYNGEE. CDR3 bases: TGTGCCAGCAGCGTATCGGATTCACCCCTCCACTTT. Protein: CASSVSDSPLHF. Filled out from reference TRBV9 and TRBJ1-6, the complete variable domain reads DSGVTQTPKHLITATGQRVTLRCSPRSGDLSVYWYQQSLDQGLQFLIQYYNGEERAKGNILERFSAQQFPDLHSELNLSSLELGDSALYFCASSVSDSPLHFGNGTRLTVT.

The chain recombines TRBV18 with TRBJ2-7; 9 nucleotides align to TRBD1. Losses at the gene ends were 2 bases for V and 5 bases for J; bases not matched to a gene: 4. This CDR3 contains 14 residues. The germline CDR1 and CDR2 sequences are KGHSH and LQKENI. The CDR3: CASSPGTGSDEQYF. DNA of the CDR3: TGTGCCAGCTCACCAGGGACAGGGTCCGACGAGCAGTACTTC.

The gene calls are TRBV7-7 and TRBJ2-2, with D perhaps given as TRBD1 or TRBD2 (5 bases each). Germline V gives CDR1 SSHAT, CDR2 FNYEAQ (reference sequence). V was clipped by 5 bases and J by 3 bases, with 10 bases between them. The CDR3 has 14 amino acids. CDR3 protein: CASSLGTYTGELFF. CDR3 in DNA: TGTGCCAGCAGCCTTGGGACCTACACCGGGGAGCTGTTTTTT.

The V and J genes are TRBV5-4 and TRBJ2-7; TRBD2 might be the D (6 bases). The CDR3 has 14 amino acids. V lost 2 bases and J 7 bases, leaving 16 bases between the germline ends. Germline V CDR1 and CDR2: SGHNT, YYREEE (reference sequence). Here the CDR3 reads CASSFGGISKEQYF. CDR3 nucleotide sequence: TGTGCCAGCAGCTTCGGCGGGATATCGAAGGAGCAGTACTTC.

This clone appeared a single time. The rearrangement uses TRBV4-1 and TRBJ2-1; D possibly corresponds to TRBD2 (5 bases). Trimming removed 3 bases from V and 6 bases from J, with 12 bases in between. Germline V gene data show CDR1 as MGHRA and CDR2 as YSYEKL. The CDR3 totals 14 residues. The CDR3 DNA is TGCGCCAGCAGCCACCCATCGGACTTCAATGAGCAGTTCTTC. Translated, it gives CASSHPSDFNEQFF.

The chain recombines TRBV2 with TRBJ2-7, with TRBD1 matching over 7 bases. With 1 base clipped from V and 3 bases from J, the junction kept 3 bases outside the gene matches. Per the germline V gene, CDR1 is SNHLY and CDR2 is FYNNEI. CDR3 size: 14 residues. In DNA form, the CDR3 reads TGTGCCAGCAGTGAAGAGGGACAGTACTACGAGCAGTACTTC. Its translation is CASSEEGQYYEQYF.

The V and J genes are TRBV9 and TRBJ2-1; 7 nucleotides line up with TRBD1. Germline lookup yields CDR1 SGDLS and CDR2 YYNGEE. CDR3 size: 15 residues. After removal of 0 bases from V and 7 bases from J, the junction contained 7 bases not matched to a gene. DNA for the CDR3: TGTGCCAGCAGCGTAGGACAGGGAGTTTTGAATGAGCAGTTCTTC. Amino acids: CASSVGQGVLNEQFF.

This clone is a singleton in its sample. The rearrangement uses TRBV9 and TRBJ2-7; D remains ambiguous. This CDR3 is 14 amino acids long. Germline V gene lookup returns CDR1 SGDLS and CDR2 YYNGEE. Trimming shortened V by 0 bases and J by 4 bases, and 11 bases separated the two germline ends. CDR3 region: CASSVAPSLYEQYF. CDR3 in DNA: TGTGCCAGCAGCGTAGCCCCGTCCCTGTACGAGCAGTACTTC. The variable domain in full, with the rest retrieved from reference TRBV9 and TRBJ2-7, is DSGVTQTPKHLITATGQRVTLRCSPRSGDLSVYWYQQSLDQGLQFLIQYYNGEERAKGNILERFSAQQFPDLHSELNLSSLELGDSALYFCASSVAPSLYEQYFGPGTRLTVT.

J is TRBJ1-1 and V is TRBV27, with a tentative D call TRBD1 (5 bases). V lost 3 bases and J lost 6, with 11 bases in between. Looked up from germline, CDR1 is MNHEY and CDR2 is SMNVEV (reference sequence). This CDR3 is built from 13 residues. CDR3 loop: CASSFPDSAEAFF. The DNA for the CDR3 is TGTGCCAGCAGTTTTCCTGACAGTGCTGAAGCTTTCTTT.

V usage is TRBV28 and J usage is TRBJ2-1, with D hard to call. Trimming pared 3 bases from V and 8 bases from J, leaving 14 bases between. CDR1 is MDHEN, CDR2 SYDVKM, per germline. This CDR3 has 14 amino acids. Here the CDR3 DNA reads TGTGCCAGCAGTTTCCACCGGACGGCGGATGAGCAGTTCTTC. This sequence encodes CASSFHRTADEQFF. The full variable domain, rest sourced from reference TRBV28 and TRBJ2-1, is DVKVTQSSRYLVKRTGEKVFLECVQDMDHENMFWYRQDPGLGLRLIYFSYDVKMKEKGDIPEGYSVSREKKERFSLILESASTNQTSMYLCASSFHRTADEQFFGPGTRLTVL.

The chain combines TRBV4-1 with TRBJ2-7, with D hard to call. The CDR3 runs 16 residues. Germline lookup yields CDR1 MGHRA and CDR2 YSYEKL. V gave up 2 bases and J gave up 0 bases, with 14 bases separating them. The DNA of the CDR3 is TGCGCCAGCAGCCAAACGGCGGACCCGAGCTCCTACGAGCAGTACTTC. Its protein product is CASSQTADPSSYEQYF.

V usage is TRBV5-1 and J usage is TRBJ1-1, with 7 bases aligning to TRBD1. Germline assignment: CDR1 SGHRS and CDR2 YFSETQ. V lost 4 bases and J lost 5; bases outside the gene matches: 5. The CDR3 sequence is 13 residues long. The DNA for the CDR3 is TGCGCCAGCAGCATATCAGGGGGTACTGAAGCTTTCTTT. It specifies CASSISGGTEAFF.

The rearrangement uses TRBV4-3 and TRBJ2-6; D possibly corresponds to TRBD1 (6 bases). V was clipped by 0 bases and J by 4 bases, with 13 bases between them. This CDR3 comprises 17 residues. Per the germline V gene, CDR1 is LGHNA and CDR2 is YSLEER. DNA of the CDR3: TGCGCCAGCAGCCAAGATCGGCAGGGGCTCGGGGCCAACGTCCTGACTTTC. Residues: CASSQDRQGLGANVLTF.

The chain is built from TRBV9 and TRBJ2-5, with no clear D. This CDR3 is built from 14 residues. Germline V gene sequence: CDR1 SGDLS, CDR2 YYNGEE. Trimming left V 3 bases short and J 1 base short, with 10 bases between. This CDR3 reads CASSDRHGQETQYF. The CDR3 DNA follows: TGTGCCAGCAGCGACCGACACGGCCAAGAGACCCAGTACTTC.

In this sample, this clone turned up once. The CDR3 nucleotides are TGTGCCAGCGTCATAGTAGCTAACTATGGCTACACCTTC. It translates to CASVIVANYGYTF. The rearrangement uses TRBV2 and TRBJ1-2, with unresolved D. Germline lookup yields CDR1 SNHLY and CDR2 FYNNEI. The CDR3 sequence is 13 residues long. V was pared by 8 bases and J by 0 bases, with 10 bases between.

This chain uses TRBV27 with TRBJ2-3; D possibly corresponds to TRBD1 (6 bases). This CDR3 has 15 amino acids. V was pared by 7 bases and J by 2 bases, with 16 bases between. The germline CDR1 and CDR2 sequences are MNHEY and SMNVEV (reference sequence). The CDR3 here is CASIPNREITDTQYF. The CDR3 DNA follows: TGTGCCAGCATACCTAACAGGGAAATCACAGATACGCAGTATTTT.

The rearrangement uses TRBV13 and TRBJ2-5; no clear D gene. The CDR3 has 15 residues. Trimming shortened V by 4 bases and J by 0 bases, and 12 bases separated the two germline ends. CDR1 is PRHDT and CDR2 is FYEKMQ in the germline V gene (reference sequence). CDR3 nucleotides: TGTGCCAGCAGCTCAACCACAGCTTACCAAGAGACCCAGTACTTC. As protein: CASSSTTAYQETQYF.

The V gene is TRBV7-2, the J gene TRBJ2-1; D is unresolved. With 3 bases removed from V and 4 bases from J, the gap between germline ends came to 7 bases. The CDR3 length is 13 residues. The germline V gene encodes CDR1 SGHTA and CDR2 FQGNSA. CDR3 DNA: TGTGCCAGCAGCTTTGAATCTTACAATGAGCAGTTCTTC. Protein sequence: CASSFESYNEQFF.

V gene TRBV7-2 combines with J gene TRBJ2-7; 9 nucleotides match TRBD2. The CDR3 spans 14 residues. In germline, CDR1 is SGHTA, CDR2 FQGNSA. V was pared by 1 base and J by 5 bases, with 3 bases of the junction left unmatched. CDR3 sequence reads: CASSLGGRANEQYF. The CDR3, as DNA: TGTGCCAGCAGCTTAGGCGGGAGGGCCAACGAGCAGTACTTC. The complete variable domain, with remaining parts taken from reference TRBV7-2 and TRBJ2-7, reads GAGVSQSPSNKVTEKGKDVELRCDPISGHTALYWYRQSLGQGLEFLIYFQGNSAPDKSGLPSDRFSAERTGGSVSTLTIQRTQQEDSAVYLCASSLGGRANEQYFGPGTRLTVT.

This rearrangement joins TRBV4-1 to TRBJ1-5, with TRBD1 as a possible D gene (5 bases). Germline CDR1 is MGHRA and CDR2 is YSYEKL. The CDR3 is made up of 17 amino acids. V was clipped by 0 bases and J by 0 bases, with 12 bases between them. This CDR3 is CASSQEWRGNSNQPQHF. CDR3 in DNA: TGCGCCAGCAGCCAAGAGTGGAGGGGAAATAGCAATCAGCCCCAGCATTTT.

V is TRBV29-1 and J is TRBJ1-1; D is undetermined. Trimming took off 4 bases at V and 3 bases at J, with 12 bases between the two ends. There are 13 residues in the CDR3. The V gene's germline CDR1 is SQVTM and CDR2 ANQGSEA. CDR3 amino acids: CSVGGGRDTEAFF. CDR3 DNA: TGCAGCGTTGGGGGAGGACGGGACACTGAAGCTTTCTTT.

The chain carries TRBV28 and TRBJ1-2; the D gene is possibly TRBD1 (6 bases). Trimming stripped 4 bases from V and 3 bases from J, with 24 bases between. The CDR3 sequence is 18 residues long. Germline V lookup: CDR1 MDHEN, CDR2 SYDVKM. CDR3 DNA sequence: TGTGCCAGCAGTTACGCCGGGGCGAGGGGGACTATGGACTATGGCTACACCTTC. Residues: CASSYAGARGTMDYGYTF.

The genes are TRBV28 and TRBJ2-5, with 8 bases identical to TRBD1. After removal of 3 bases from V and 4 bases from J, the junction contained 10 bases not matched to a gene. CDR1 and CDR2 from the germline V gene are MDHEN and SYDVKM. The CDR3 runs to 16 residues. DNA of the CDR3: TGTGCCAGCAGTTTCCCTTCACAGGGGGGCCGAGAGACCCAGTACTTC. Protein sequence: CASSFPSQGGRETQYF.

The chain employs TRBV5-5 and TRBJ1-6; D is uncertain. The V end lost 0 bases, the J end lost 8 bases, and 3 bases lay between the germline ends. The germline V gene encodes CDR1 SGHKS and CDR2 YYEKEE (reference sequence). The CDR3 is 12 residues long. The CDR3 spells CASSLADSPLHF. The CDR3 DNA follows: TGTGCCAGCAGCTTGGCTGATTCACCCCTCCACTTT.